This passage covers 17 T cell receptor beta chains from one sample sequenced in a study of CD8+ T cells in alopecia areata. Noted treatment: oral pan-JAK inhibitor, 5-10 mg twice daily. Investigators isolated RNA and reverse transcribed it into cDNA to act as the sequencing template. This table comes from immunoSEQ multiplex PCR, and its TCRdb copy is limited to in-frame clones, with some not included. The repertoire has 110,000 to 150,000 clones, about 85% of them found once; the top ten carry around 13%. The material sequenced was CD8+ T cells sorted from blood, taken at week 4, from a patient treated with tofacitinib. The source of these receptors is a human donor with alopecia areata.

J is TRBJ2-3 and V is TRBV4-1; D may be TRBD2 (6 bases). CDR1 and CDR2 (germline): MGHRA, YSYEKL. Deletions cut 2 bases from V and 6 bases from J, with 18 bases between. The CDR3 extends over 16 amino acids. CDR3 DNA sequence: TGCGCCAGCAGCCAATCGGTTGCGGGACTGGAGGATACGCAGTATTTT. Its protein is CASSQSVAGLEDTQYF.

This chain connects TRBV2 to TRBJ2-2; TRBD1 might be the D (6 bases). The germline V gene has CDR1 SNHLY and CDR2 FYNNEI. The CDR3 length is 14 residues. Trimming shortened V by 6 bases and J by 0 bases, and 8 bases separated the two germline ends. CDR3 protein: CASSGTTNTGELFF. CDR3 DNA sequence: TGTGCCAGCAGCGGGACAACGAACACCGGGGAGCTGTTTTTT.

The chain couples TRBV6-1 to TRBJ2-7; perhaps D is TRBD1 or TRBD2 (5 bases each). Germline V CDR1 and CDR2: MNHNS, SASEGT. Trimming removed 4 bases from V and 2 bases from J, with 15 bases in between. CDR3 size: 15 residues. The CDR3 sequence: CASSGDRDPTYEQYF. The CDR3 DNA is TGTGCCAGCAGTGGCGACCGGGACCCGACCTACGAGCAGTACTTC.

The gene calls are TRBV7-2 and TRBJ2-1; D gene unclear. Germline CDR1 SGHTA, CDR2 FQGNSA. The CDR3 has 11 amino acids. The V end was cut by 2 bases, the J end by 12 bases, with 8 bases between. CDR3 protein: CASSLLGGQFF. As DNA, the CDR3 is TGTGCCAGCAGCTTACTGGGTGGGCAGTTCTTC.

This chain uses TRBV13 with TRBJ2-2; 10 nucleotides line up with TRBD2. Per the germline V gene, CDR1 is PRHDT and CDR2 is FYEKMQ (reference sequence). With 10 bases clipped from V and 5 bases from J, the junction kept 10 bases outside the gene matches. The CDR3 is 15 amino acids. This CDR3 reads CATVLTSGATGELFF. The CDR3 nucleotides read TGTGCCACCGTCCTTACTAGCGGGGCTACCGGGGAGCTGTTTTTT.

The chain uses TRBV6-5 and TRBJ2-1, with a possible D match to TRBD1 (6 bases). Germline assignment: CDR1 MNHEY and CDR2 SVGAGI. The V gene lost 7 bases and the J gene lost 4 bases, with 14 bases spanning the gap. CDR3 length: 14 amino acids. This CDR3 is CASTRQGLYNEQFF. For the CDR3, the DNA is TGTGCCAGCACTCGGCAGGGGCTATACAATGAGCAGTTCTTC.

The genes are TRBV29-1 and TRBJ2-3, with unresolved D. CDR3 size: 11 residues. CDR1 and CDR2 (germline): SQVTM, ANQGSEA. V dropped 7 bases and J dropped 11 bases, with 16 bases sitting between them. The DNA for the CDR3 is TGCAGCGCCCCATTGGATAAGGGGCAGTATTTT. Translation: CSAPLDKGQYF.

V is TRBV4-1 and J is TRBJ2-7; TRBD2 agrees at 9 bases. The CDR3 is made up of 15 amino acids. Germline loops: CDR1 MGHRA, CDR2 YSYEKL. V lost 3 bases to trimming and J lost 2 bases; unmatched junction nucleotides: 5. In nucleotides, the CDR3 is TGCGCCAGCAGCCACCGCGGGGGGGGCCCCTACGAGCAGTACTTC. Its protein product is CASSHRGGGPYEQYF.

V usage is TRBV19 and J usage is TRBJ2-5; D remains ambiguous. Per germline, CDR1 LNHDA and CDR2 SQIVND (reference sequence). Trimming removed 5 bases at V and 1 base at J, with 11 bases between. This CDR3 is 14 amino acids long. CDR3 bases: TGTGCCAGTAGTGCCACAGACCTCCAAGAGACCCAGTACTTC. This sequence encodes CASSATDLQETQYF. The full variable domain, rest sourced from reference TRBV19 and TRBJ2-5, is DGGITQSPKYLFRKEGQNVTLSCEQNLNHDAMYWYRQDPGQGLRLIYYSQIVNDFQKGDIAEGYSVSREKKESFPLTVTSAQKNPTAFYLCASSATDLQETQYFGPGTRLLVL.

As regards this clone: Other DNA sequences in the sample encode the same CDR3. Here the CDR3 reads CSVGGDYGYTF. In DNA, the CDR3 is TGCAGCGTTGGGGGGGATTATGGCTACACCTTC. The chain has TRBV29-1 and TRBJ1-2, with D perhaps matching TRBD1 (5 bases). The CDR3 is made up of 11 amino acids. Per the germline V gene, CDR1 is SQVTM and CDR2 is ANQGSEA. V was trimmed by 4 bases and J by 5 bases, leaving 8 bases between them.

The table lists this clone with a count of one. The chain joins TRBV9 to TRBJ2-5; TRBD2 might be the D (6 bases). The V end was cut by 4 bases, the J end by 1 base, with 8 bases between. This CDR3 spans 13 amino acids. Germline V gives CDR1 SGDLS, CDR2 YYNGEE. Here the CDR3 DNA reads TGTGCCAGCAGCCCCGGGGGCCAAGAGACCCAGTACTTC. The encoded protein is CASSPGGQETQYF.

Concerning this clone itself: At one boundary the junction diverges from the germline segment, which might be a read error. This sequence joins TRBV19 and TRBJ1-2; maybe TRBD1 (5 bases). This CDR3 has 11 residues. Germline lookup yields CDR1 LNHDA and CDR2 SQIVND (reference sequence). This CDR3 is CASSIWGMAFF. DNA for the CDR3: TGTGCCAGTAGTATCTGGGGGATGGCATTCTTC.

CDR3 region: CASSFSDSSYEQYF. CDR3 DNA: TGTGCCAGCAGTTTTTCGGACAGTTCCTACGAGCAGTACTTC. V usage is TRBV27 and J usage is TRBJ2-7; perhaps TRBD1 as D (6 bases). CDR1 is MNHEY and CDR2 is SMNVEV in the germline V gene (reference sequence). V dropped 3 bases and J dropped 1 base, with 10 bases sitting between them. The CDR3 is 14 residues long.

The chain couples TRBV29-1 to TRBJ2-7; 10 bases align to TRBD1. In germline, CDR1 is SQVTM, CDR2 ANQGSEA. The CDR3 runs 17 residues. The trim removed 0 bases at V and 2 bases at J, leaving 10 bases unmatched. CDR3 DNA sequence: TGCAGCGTTGAAGAATCACGACAGACAGGGGGCCCCTACGAGCAGTACTTC. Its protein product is CSVEESRQTGGPYEQYF.

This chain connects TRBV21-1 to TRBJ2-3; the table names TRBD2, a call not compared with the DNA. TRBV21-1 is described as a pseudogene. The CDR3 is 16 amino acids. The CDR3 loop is CASSKALQRETDTQYF. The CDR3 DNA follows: TGTGCCAGCAGCAAAGCGCTCCAGCGGGAGACAGATACGCAGTATTTT.

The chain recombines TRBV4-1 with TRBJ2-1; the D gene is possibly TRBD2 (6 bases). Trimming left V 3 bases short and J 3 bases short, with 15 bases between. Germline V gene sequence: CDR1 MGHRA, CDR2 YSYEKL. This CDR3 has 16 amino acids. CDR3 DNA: TGCGCCAGCAGCCAGACCGGGACTGGATACTACAATGAGCAGTTCTTC. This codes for CASSQTGTGYYNEQFF.

The DNA for the CDR3 is TGTGCCAGCAGTTCCCCCCCAGATACGCAGTATTTT. Protein: CASSSPPDTQYF. This rearrangement joins TRBV27 to TRBJ2-3; D unclear. V lost 4 bases and J 4 bases, leaving 6 bases between the germline ends. This CDR3 contains 12 residues. Germline values: CDR1 MNHEY, CDR2 SMNVEV (reference sequence).